This TCR beta chain emerged from a study of T cell responses to AZD1222 COVID-19 vaccine. Germline V gene lookup returns CDR1 MNHEY and CDR2 SVGAGI. CDR3 length: 15 residues. After removal of 8 bases from V and 1 base from J, the junction contained 8 bases not matched to a gene. Some clones are missing from TCRdb's copy, which holds only in-frame ones; the method was immunoSEQ multiplex PCR. Of some 90,000 clones in the sample, approximately 89% were seen once. This sequence joins TRBV6-5 and TRBJ2-3; 8 positions agree with TRBD2. This sequence originates from an adult in good health. Sequencing was performed on peripheral blood, taken on day 0 of AZD1222 vaccination. DNA of the CDR3: TGTGCCAGCGTACCTCCGGGACTAGGCACAGATACGCAGTATTTT. It codes for CASVPPGLGTDTQYF.